This T cell receptor beta chain derives from a study of response to subunit inactivated influenza vaccine (dated by TCRdb to 2016 to 2019). Regarding the study in general: Deep quantitative profiling of the T cell receptor repertoire was used in the study to follow responses to a trivalent subunit inactivated influenza vaccine. Overall results and qualifications from the work: The authors suggested that each seasonal influenza vaccination may recruit only a limited number of new T cells.

CDR3 length: 18 amino acids, cysteine to phenylalanine. The retained sequence is limited to the CDR3, 54 bases, with the frame set at the first base. In the germline V gene, CDR1 corresponds to SGHRS and CDR2 to YFSETQ. V lost 4 bases and J lost 0 bases, and the count of bases not matched to a germline gene is 10. In this sample, this clonotype turned up a few times. Its specific antigen is unknown. It has no much larger one-base neighbor in the sample; base qualities were not kept. Library preparation employed RT-PCR. The data were produced on an Illumina HiSeq 2500. TCRdb's own reprocessing of the public reads used fastp at Q25 and MiXCR and kept productive beta chains. Entries are consolidated by CDR3 protein sequence, retaining the most common genes and DNA. The table for this sample lists roughly 540,000 distinct CDR3 sequences; approximately 24% of them were counted only once. The leading ten clones occupy about 2.8% of the sample.

The sample also formed part of further work on T cells expressing NK-cell markers. The second source states: TCR beta cDNA libraries were prepared using 5'RACE template switching, which introduced a universal primer site and unique molecular identifiers. TCR beta-chain repertoires were profiled in sorted CD3+CD56+NKG2C+, CD3+CD56+NKG2C- and CD3+CD56-NKG2C+ T-cell subsets from several donors. Among the eight sequenced donors, seven were HCMV-seropositive and one was HCMV-seronegative. To restrict sorting to alphabetaTCR-expressing T cells, an anti-gammadeltaTCR antibody was added in several experiments. For five or six donors, the dominant CD3+CD56+NKG2C+ clonotypes were among the top 10 CD8+ clonotypes and accounted for about 1.0-8% of CD8+ T cells. Those dominant clonotypes were again the most abundant among CD3+CD56-NKG2C+ cells in a few donors, at about 25-65%. It remained unclear whether the expanded NKG2C-expressing T cell clones were specific for HCMV antigens. All eight donors whose samples were sequenced were randomly selected healthy volunteers, three of them men and five women. HCMV serostatus was determined by detecting HCMV-specific IgG in serum with a commercial ELISA kit. Peripheral blood mononuclear cells were isolated from blood by Ficoll density gradient centrifugation. Magnetic immunoseparation with Miltenyi isolation kits was used to isolate CD4+ and CD8+ T cells from PBMC. cDNA synthesis was primed from the TCR beta constant segment and was followed by two successive PCR amplification steps. Sequencing of the libraries produced 2 x 150 bp reads on Illumina HiSeq 2000/2500, MiSeq or NextSeq. MIGEC was used to demultiplex reads and group the reads by UMI, and MiTCR was used to assemble and quantify clonotypes. To exclude erroneous sequences, any TCR cDNA sequence not supported by at least two reads was discarded. Downstream repertoire analysis used the tcR package, and clonotypes were matched across fractions by CDR3 nucleotide sequence plus V segment. VDJmatch was used to annotate antigen specificity against VDJdb, with one amino acid substitution allowed in CDR3.

The V and J segments used are TRBV5-1 and TRBJ2-6, and 7 junctional nucleotides match TRBD1. The sequence was collected from a man aged 50-59 years who received an inactivated influenza vaccine. Donor details come from another sample of the same person, matched by shared clones. Sequences were derived from CD4+ T cells sorted from PBMCs, sampled 11 to 12 days after vaccination. The CDR3 region reads CASSPRGQQISGANVLTF. The DNA is as follows: TGCGCCAGCAGCCCGAGGGGACAGCAAATCTCTGGGGCCAACGTCCTGACTTTC.